This T cell receptor (beta chain) was profiled in a study of T cells in Graves' hyperthyroidism and ophthalmopathy. General study points: In the blood, most expanded thyroid clonotypes above 0.001 appeared as well.

This clonotype has at least ten counts. The target antigen is unknown. Germline-derived CDR1 and CDR2 are ENHRY and SYGVKD. V was pared by 5 bases and J by 4 bases, with 12 bases between. The CDR3 spans 13 residues. What was amplified from RNA transcripts were TCR beta CDR3 regions. With the HTBI primer set, the TCR CDR3 went through a first round of RT-PCR. TCRdb re-called the multiplex PCR reads through MiXCR, storing one row per CDR3 protein. The top ten hold approximately 14% of the sample, which has about 510,000 distinct CDR3 sequences, about 15% seen once. The patients, who ranged from 18 to 65 in age, presented with newly diagnosed hyperthyroidism lasting under 2 months. Out of approximately 10 ml of fresh peripheral blood came the PBMCs.

The receptor's source is a woman aged 40 to 50 with Graves' hyperthyroidism. The chain employs TRBV10-3 and TRBJ2-7, with D possibly TRBD1 on 5 matching bases. The sample taken for sequencing was blood. The CDR3 reads CAISPTDIYEQYF. The CDR3 bases are TGTGCCATCAGTCCGACAGATATTTACGAGCAGTACTTC.